This TCR beta chain stems from a study of CD8+ T cells in alopecia areata. General study findings and limits: Especially in alopecia totalis/universalis, lesional scalp showed greater clonality than normal scalp did. Mouse data revealed clearer TCR sharing than patient data did, a gap possibly tied to HLA. Resident alphabeta T-cell populations of normal skin are likewise subject to sequencing in scalp samples.

V lost 3 bases, J lost 1 base, and 7 bases lay in between. Germline V gene lookup returns CDR1 MNHEY and CDR2 SVGAGI. The CDR3 runs 14 residues. Reverse transcription of extracted RNA yielded cDNA, which provided the sequencing template. Method: immunoSEQ multiplex PCR; TCRdb's copy keeps in-frame clones and lacks some. The sample records 150,000 or so clones, 45% to 60% being singletons. Both CD4+ and CD8+ T cells were separated by sorting PBMCs. About this clone: What it binds is not known.

The clonotype was recovered from a human donor in good health. This chain joins TRBV6-5 and TRBJ2-4; no clear D. The sequencing sample was made of CD4+ T cells sorted from blood. DNA for the CDR3: TGTGCCAGCAGTTATCACGGGGCCAAAAACATTCAGTACTTC. Its translation is CASSYHGAKNIQYF.